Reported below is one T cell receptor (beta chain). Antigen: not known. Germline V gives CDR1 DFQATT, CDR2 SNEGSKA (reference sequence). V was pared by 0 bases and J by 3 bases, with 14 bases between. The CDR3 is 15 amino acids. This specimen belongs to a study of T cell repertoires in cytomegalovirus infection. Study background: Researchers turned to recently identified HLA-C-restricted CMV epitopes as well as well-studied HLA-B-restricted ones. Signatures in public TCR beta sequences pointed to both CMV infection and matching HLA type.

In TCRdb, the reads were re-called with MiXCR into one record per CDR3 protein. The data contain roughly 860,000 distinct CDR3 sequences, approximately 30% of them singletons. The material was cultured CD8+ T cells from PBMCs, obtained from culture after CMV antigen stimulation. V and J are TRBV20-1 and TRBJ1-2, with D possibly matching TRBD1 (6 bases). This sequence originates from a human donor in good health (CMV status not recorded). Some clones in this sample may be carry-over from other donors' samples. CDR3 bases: TGCAGTGCTAGAGACGAAGACAGGCACCACTATGGCTACACCTTC. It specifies CSARDEDRHHYGYTF.